This entry features one TCR beta chain sequence. This clonotype turned up a few times. The antigen it binds to is not known. No qualities accompany the bases; no much larger clone lies one base away. Sequencer: Illumina HiSeq 1500. Starting from the raw public reads, TCRdb applied fastp trimming at Q25, assembled clones with MiXCR and retained in-frame beta chains. Every entry covers one CDR3 protein and lists the most common genes and DNA from its rows. For this sample there are around 130,000 distinct CDR3 sequences; 8.8% appear just once. The ten largest clonotypes hold about 9.4% of the sample. This sample was included in a study of T cell repertoires in cytomegalovirus infection (dated by TCRdb to between 2018 and 2021). Background on the whole study: Because public TCR beta signatures pointed to carriage of CMV infection together with the matching HLA type, the HLA type of each donor mattered for the analysis.

General findings and caveats noted by the study authors: The ex vivo response was dominated by HLA-C-restricted CMV-specific TCR beta clonotypes, and the single most frequent clonotype in two of eight donors was supplied by these HLA-C-restricted clonotypes. Cumulative frequency of public TCR beta family members discriminated carriers of CMV infection plus the relevant HLA type in this cohort and an independent 352-donor cohort.

The sequence came from a human donor in good health (CMV status not recorded). Some clones in this sample may be carry-over from other donors' samples. Material: PBMCs.

The bases read TGTGCCAGTAGTATCGAGACAGGGTACGAGCAGTACTTC. Translated, it reads CASSIETGYEQYF. The chain joins TRBV19 to TRBJ2-7; TRBD1 aligns with 7 central bases. At the junction V is shortened by 3 bases and J by 4 bases; bases outside the gene matches: 3. Based on the germline V gene (reference sequence), the CDR1 and CDR2 sequences are LNHDA and SQIVND. Taken from cysteine to phenylalanine, the CDR3 has 13 residues. The sequence is cut down to CDR3 DNA, 39 bases in frame from base 1.